The 2 T cell receptor beta chains listed next were all sequenced from one sample in a study of blood T cell repertoires in COVID-19. The assay was immunoSEQ multiplex PCR, and TCRdb's table has in-frame clones only and misses some. The data show roughly 60,000 clones, with 75% to 90% seen just once and 10% held by the top ten. Sequenced input: peripheral blood. The receptors shown here come from a man younger than 40 with COVID-19, enrolled during active disease.

The chain carries TRBV28 and TRBJ1-3; D unresolved. Deletions cut 5 bases from V and 2 bases from J, with 13 bases between. This CDR3 is 15 amino acids long. Germline lookup yields CDR1 MDHEN and CDR2 SYDVKM. The CDR3 nucleotides are TGTGCCAGCAGTCCCATAGTCCCGCCTGGAAACACCATATATTTT. This encodes CASSPIVPPGNTIYF. The full variable domain, its missing parts supplied by reference TRBV28 and TRBJ1-3, is DVKVTQSSRYLVKRTGEKVFLECVQDMDHENMFWYRQDPGLGLRLIYFSYDVKMKEKGDIPEGYSVSREKKERFSLILESASTNQTSMYLCASSPIVPPGNTIYFGEGSWLTVV.

Within the sample, this clone is medium-sized. The gene calls are TRBV6-4 and TRBJ2-2; no clear D. The germline V gene encodes CDR1 MRHNA and CDR2 SNTAGT. V lost 2 bases, J lost 5 bases, and 6 bases lay in between. CDR3 length: 13 amino acids. The CDR3 DNA follows: TGTGCCAGCAGTGACACTCCTACCGGGGAGCTGTTTTTT. It codes for CASSDTPTGELFF.